A single TCR beta chain is shown here with its context. CDR1 and CDR2 from the germline V gene are SGHRS and YFSETQ. V was pared by 1 base and J by 2 bases, with 11 bases between. There are 15 residues in the CDR3. The sample is drawn from a study of blood T cell repertoires in COVID-19. Study context: Samples taken during acute and convalescent COVID-19 were collected in the United States, Italy and Spain. Sources were T cells, B-cell-depleted T cells, or PBMCs; the material itself was cDNA or gDNA.

As originally analysed: From reference gene primer amplification, estimates of nucleated cell counts were derived. Sequencing was performed with immunoSEQ multiplex PCR; in TCRdb, only in-frame clones are kept and a portion is missing. V, J and clone size derive from that table, while D and trimming were established from the DNA sequence. The repertoire consists of over 130,000 clones, with roughly 82% occurring once and the leading ten covering more than 2%. The sequenced material came from peripheral blood. The genes are TRBV5-1 and TRBJ2-3; D gene uncertain. The sequence was collected from an older man with acute or convalescent COVID-19. The CDR3 loop is CASSLIGRVTDTQYF. As DNA, the CDR3 is TGCGCCAGCAGCTTGATAGGCCGGGTCACAGATACGCAGTATTTT.